This T cell receptor beta chain was observed in a study of blood T cells in healthy people across ages. Study-wide points: Estimates of diversity drawn from one million T cells were considered underestimates. Strongly correlated with naive T cell percentage was TCR beta diversity. Among T cells, TCR beta diversity per million cells dropped roughly linearly as age rose.

The CDR3 has 14 amino acids. With 6 bases removed from V and 4 bases from J, the gap between germline ends came to 15 bases. A sample-barcoded 5' primer and a J-beta primer mix were used in a second PCR of about 7 to 12 cycles. Via MiXCR, TCRdb re-called the 5' RACE reads, giving one row per CDR3 protein. Seen here are 600,000 to 800,000 distinct CDR3 sequences, approximately 52% observed once, and the top ten hold 13%. This clonotype was picked up many times. Its antigen is not identified. The sample comprised blood. The origin of this receptor is a woman aged 80 or over in good health. This rearrangement joins TRBV12-3 or TRBV12-4 to TRBJ2-5, with unresolved D. The CDR3 loop is CASRGQELGETQYF. CDR3 DNA sequence: TGTGCCAGCAGGGGTCAGGAGCTAGGAGAGACCCAGTACTTC.